The following is a T cell receptor beta chain sequence with its context. Profiled with immunoSEQ multiplex PCR; TCRdb holds only in-frame clones, not every one. The table records tens of thousands of clones, 89% of them present only once. The data stem from a study of blood T cell repertoires in COVID-19. This CDR3 is 14 amino acids long. Per the germline V gene, CDR1 is SNHLY and CDR2 is FYNNEI. V gave up 11 bases and J gave up 6 bases; unmatched junction bases: 10. The genes are TRBV2 and TRBJ2-1; 10 bases line up with TRBD2. The sequencing sample was made of peripheral blood. The receptor comes from a woman between 45 and 60 years old with active COVID-19. The CDR3 DNA follows: TGTGCCGCCTCTAGCGGGAGAGGGGGCAATGAGCAGTTCTTC. This translates into CAASSGRGGNEQFF.